This paragraph covers one T cell receptor (beta chain) sequence. Its cognate antigen is unknown. These data originate in a study of CD8 T cells in Susac syndrome. CD8+ and CD4+ blood T cells underwent TCR beta sequencing. TEMRA cells underwent FACS enrichment and CD8+ and CD4+ T cells underwent negative isolation. Random-hexamer reverse transcription was applied to about 0.5 to 1 ug RNA. Coverage of TCR beta CDR3 amplification by immunoSEQ multiplex PCR extended to 54 Vbeta and 13 Jbeta. TCRdb analysed the immunoSEQ multiplex PCR reads with MiXCR anew, one entry per CDR3 protein. The sample yields about 250,000 distinct CDR3 sequences, just under 95% seen once. Notes on the study in general: It was acknowledged in the study that its TCR sequencing and HLA analysis involved a relatively small number of individuals.

The CDR3 has 15 residues. Germline loops: CDR1 GTSNPN, CDR2 SVGIG (reference sequence). After removal of 0 bases from V and 6 bases from J, the junction contained 5 bases not matched to a gene. The chain recombines TRBV30 with TRBJ2-1; 10 bases agree with TRBD2. This receptor was obtained from a human donor with multiple sclerosis. Material for sequencing was CD4+ T cells from PBMCs. Here the CDR3 DNA reads TGTGCCTGGAGTGTGACTAGCGGGTTTAGCAATGAGCAGTTCTTC. Translation gives CAWSVTSGFSNEQFF.